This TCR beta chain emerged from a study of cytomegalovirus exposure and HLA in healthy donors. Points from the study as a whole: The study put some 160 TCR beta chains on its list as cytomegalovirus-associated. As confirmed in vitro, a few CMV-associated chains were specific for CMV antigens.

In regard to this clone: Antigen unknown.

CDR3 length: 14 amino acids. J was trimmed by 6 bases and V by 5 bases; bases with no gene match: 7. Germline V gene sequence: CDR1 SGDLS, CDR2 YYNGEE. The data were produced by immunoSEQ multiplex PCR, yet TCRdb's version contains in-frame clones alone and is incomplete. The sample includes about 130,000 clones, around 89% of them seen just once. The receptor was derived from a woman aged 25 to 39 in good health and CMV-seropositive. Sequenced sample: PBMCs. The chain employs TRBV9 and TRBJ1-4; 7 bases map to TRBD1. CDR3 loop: CASSPGQTYEKLFF. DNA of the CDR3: TGTGCCAGCAGTCCGGGACAGACGTATGAAAAACTGTTTTTT. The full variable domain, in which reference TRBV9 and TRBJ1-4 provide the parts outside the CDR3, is DSGVTQTPKHLITATGQRVTLRCSPRSGDLSVYWYQQSLDQGLQFLIQYYNGEERAKGNILERFSAQQFPDLHSELNLSSLELGDSALYFCASSPGQTYEKLFFGSGTQLSVL.